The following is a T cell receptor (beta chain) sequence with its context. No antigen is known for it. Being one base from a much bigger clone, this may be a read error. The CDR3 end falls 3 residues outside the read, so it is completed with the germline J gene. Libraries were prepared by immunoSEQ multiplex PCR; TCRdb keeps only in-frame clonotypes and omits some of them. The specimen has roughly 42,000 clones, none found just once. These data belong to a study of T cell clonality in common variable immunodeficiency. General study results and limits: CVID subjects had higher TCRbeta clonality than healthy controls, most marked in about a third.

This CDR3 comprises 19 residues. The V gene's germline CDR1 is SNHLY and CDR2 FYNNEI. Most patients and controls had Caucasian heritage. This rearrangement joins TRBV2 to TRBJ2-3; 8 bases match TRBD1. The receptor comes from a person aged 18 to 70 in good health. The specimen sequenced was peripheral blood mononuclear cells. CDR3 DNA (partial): TGTGCCAGCGGTGGGATTATCGACAGGGGACCATATAGCAATCAGCCG. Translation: CASGGIIDRGPYSNQP. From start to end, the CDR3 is CASGGIIDRGPYSNQPQYF. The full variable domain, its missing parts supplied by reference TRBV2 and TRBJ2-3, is EPEVTQTPSHQVTQMGQEVILRCVPISNHLYFYWYRQILGQKVEFLVSFYNNEISEKSEIFDDQFSVERPDGSNFTLKIRSTKLEDSAMYFCASGGIIDRGPYSNQPQYFGPGTRLTVL.